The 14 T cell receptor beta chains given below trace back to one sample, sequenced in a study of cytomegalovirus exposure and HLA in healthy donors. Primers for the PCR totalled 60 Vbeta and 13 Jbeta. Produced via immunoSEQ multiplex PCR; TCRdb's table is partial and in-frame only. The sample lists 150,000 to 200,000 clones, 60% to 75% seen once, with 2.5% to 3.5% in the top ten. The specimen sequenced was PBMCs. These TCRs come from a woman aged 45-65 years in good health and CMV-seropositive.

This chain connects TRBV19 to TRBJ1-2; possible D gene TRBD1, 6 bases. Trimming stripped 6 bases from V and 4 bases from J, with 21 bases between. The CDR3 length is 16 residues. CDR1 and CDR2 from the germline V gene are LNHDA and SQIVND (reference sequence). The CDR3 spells CASSGPVQGLRYGYTF. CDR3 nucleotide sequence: TGTGCCAGTAGCGGTCCGGTACAGGGCTTACGCTATGGCTACACCTTC.

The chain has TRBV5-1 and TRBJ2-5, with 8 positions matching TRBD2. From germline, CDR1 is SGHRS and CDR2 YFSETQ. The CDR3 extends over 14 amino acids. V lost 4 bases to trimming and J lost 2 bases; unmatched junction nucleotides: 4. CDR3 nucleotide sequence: TGCGCCAGCAGCGCAGCGGGAGCTCAAGAGACCCAGTACTTC. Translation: CASSAAGAQETQYF.

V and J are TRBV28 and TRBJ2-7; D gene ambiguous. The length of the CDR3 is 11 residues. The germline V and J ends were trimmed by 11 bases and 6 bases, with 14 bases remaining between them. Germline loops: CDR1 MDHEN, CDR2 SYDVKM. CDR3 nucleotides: TGTGCCTCGGGTTTGTCCCTCGAGCAGTACTTC. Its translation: CASGLSLEQYF.

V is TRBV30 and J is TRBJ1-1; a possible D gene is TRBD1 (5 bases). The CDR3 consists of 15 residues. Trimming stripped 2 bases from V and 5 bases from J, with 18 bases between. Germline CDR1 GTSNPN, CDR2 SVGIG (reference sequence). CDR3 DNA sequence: TGTGCCTGGAGTAGCGATGCCAGGGCGGTAACTGAAGCTTTCTTT. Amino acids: CAWSSDARAVTEAFF.

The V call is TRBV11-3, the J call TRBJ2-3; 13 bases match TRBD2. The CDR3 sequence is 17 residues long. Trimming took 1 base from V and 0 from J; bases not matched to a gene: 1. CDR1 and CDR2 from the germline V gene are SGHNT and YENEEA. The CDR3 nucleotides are TGTGCCAGCAGCTTAGGGACTAGCGGGGGCAGCACAGATACGCAGTATTTT. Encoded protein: CASSLGTSGGSTDTQYF.

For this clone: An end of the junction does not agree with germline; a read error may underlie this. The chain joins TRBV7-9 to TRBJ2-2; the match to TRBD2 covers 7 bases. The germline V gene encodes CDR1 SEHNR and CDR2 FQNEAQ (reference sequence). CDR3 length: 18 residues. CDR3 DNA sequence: TGTTCCAGCAGCGGGTGGGACTACCCAAATTTCGGGACCGGGGAGCTGTTTTTT. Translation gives CSSSGWDYPNFGTGELFF.

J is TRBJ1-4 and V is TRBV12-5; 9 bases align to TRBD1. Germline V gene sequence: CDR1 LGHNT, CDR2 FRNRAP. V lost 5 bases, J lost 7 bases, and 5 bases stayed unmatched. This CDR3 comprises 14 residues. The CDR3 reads CASGTDRGVEKLFF. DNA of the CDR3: TGTGCTAGTGGTACTGACAGGGGGGTTGAAAAACTGTTTTTT.

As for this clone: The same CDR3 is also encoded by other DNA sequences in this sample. The CDR3 DNA reads TGCGCCAGCAGCTTGAATGTGGGGTCAGTAGGGAGCACCGGGGAGCTGTTTTTT. Its translation is CASSLNVGSVGSTGELFF. The chain couples TRBV5-1 to TRBJ2-2; perhaps TRBD2 as D (5 bases). This CDR3 region has 18 residues. The germline gives CDR1 SGHRS, CDR2 YFSETQ. Trimming left V 1 base short and J 4 bases short, with 20 bases between.

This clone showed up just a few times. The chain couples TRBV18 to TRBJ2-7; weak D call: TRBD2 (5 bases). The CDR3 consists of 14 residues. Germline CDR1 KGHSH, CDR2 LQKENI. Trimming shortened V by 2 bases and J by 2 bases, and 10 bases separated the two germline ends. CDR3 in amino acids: CASSPSTGTYEQYF. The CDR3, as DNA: TGTGCCAGCTCACCAAGTACGGGAACCTACGAGCAGTACTTC.

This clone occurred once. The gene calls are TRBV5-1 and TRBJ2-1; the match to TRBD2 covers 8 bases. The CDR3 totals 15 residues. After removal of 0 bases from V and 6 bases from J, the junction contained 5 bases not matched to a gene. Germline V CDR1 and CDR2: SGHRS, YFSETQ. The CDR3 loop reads CASSLVGGGTNEQFF. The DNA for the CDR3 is TGCGCCAGCAGCTTGGTCGGCGGGGGGACCAATGAGCAGTTCTTC.

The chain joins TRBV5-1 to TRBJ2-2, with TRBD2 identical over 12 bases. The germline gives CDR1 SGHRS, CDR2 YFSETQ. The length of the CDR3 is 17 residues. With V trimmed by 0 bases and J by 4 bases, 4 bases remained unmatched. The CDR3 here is CASSLGLAGAITGELFF. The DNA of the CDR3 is TGCGCCAGCAGCTTGGGACTAGCGGGGGCAATCACCGGGGAGCTGTTTTTT.

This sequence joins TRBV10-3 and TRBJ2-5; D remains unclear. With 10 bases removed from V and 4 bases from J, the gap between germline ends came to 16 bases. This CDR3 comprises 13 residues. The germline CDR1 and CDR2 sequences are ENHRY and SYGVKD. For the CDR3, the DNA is TGTGCCAGCGCACCTTCTTCCCCAGAGACCCAGTACTTC. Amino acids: CASAPSSPETQYF.

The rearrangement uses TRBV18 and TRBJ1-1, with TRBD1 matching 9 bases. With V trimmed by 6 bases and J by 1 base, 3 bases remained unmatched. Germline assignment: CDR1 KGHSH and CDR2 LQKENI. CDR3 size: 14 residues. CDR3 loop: CASSLDRGNTEAFF. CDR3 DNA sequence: TGTGCCAGCTCCCTGGACAGGGGGAACACTGAAGCTTTCTTT.

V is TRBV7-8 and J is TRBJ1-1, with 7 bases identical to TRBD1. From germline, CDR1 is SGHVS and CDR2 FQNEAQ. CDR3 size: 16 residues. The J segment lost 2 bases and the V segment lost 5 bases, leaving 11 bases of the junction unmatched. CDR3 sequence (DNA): TGTGCCAGCAGCCCGTTACAGGGGAGACACAACACTGAAGCTTTCTTT. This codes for CASSPLQGRHNTEAFF.